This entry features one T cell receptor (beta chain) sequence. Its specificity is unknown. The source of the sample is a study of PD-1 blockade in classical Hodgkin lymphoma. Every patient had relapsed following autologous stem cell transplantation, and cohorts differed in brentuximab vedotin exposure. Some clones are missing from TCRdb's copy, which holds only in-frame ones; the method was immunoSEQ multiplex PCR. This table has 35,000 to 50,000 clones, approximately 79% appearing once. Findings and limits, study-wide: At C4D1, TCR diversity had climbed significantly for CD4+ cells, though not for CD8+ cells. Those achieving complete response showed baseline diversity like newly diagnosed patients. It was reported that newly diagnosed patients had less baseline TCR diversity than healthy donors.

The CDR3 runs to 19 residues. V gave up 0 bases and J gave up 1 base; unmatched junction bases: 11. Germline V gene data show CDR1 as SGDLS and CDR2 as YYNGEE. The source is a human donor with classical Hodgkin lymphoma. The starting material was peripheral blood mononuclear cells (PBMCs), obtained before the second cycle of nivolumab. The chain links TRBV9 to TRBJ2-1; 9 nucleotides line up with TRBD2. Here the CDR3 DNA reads TGTGCCAGCAGCGTAGCTAGCGGGACCCCTGCCAGGTCCTACAATGAGCAGTTCTTC. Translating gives CASSVASGTPARSYNEQFF.